Listed here are 7 T cell receptor beta chains from one sample, sequenced in a study of post-analysis software for immune sequencing data. The study, taken as a whole, reports: Among a handful of TRBV segments more frequent in patients than controls were TRBV5-6, TRBV5-1 and TRBV20-1.

Included in the TCR beta cDNA libraries were unique molecular identifiers. TCRdb re-analysed the PCR reads in MiXCR, keeping a single row per CDR3 protein. The sample holds over 250,000 distinct CDR3 sequences, 35% to 40% seen once. Antigen specificity for these receptors is unknown. Sequencing was done on a sample of blood. Source of these receptors: a girl aged 5 to 17 with multiple sclerosis.

A remark on this clonotype: Possible read error: a much larger clone is one base away. The V call is TRBV20-1, the J call TRBJ2-1; 8 bases align to TRBD2. The V gene's germline CDR1 is DFQATT and CDR2 SNEGSKA (reference sequence). This CDR3 is built from 12 residues. V trimming: 1 base; J trimming: 8 bases; junction bases outside the gene matches: 1. The CDR3 sequence: CSARGTSHEQFF. CDR3 DNA sequence: TGCAGTGCTAGAGGGACTAGCCATGAGCAGTTCTTC.

This clonotype was seen many times. DNA for the CDR3: TGCAGCGTTGCGACTTTTAGCGGGGGGGCCTCCTACAATGAGCAGTTCTTC. The encoded protein is CSVATFSGGASYNEQFF. The chain carries TRBV29-1 and TRBJ2-1; TRBD2 matches 11 bases. Per germline, CDR1 SQVTM and CDR2 ANQGSEA. The CDR3 runs to 17 residues. The V gene end was trimmed by 4 bases and the J gene end by 0 bases; junction bases not matched to a gene: 8.

This clonotype turned up a few times. The genes are TRBV5-1 and TRBJ1-5, with D hard to call. The CDR3 runs 15 residues. Germline V CDR1 and CDR2: SGHRS, YFSETQ. Trimming removed 0 bases at V and 0 bases at J, with 7 bases between. The CDR3 sequence is CASSLGDDSNQPQHF. The CDR3 DNA reads as TGCGCCAGCAGCTTGGGGGATGATAGCAATCAGCCCCAGCATTTT.

A note on this clonotype: Its ends do not fully match the called genes, so a read error is possible. The J gene is TRBJ2-2, the V gene TRBV24-1; TRBD2 might be the D (5 bases). Germline lookup yields CDR1 KGHDR and CDR2 SFDVKD. The CDR3 consists of 12 residues. Here the CDR3 reads CATSASTGELFF. DNA for the CDR3: TGTGCCACCAGTGCCTCAACCGGGGAGCTGTTTTTC.

The chain joins TRBV7-8 to TRBJ1-1, with D perhaps TRBD1 (6 bases). The germline gives CDR1 SGHVS, CDR2 FQNEAQ. There are 16 residues in the CDR3. Trimming took 4 bases from V and 5 from J, leaving 20 bases between them. The CDR3 protein is CASSSIGRGGWTEAFF. CDR3 nucleotide sequence: TGTGCCAGCAGCTCCATAGGGAGAGGGGGTTGGACTGAAGCTTTCTTT.

This clonotype was found many times. This chain links TRBV5-1 with TRBJ2-7; no firm D call. The CDR3 is made up of 10 amino acids. Trimming cost V 4 bases and J 7 bases, with 6 bases left between them. Germline V gene lookup returns CDR1 SGHRS and CDR2 YFSETQ. CDR3 nucleotide sequence: TGCGCCAGCAGCCAAGTAGAGCAGTACTTC. Translated: CASSQVEQYF.

The chain has TRBV7-8 and TRBJ1-1; no clear D. This CDR3 has 13 amino acids. V shed 5 bases and J shed 11 bases, with 18 bases lying between them. The germline V gene has CDR1 SGHVS and CDR2 FQNEAQ. CDR3: CASSPQRTGNAFF. The CDR3 region has the DNA TGTGCCAGCAGCCCCCAACGGACGGGGAATGCTTTCTTT.